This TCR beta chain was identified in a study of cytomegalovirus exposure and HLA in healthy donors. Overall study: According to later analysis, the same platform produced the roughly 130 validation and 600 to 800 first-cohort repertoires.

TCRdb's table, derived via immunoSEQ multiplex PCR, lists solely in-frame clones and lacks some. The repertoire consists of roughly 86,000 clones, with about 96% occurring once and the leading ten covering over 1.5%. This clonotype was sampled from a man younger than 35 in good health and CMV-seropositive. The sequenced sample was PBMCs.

CDR3 residues: CAISDLAGAADTQYF. CDR3 nucleotides: TGTGCCATCAGTGATCTAGCGGGAGCGGCAGATACGCAGTATTTT. V gene TRBV10-3 combines with J gene TRBJ2-3, with 10 bases identical to TRBD2. V shed 3 bases and J 4 bases; nucleotides not matched to a gene: 4. Per the germline V gene, CDR1 is ENHRY and CDR2 is SYGVKD. This CDR3 is 15 amino acids long.